There are many counts of the clone carrying this TCR beta chain. Its antigen is still unknown. V lost 0 bases to trimming and J lost 7 bases, with 8 bases between them. Germline V gene data show CDR1 as SGHRS and CDR2 as YFSETQ. The CDR3 runs to 13 residues. This entry belongs to a study of read filtering for tumor transcriptome and immune sequencing. Regarding the study as a whole: Even smaller IR-seq throughput identified most shared clonotypes.

This library used roughly 400 ng RNA and molecular barcoded adaptors spanning alpha/delta and beta/gamma chains. TCRdb redid the calling of the reads with MiXCR, one entry per CDR3 protein. The table lists under 60,000 distinct CDR3 sequences, less than 20% of them singletons. Sequencing used a population of CD138-negative cells sorted from bone marrow. This clonotype was obtained from a donor over 35 with multiple myeloma. This chain uses TRBV5-1 with TRBJ2-1; the D is unclear. In DNA, the CDR3 is TGCGCCAGCAGCTTGGGGCTAGATAATGAGCAGTTCTTC. This codes for CASSLGLDNEQFF.